This is a list of T cell receptor beta chains from one sample in a study of identical twins. From the 5' RACE reads, TCRdb called clonotypes with MiXCR, one entry per CDR3 protein. The table includes around 470,000 distinct CDR3 sequences, about 14% detected once. The data were also submitted as part of a second study, on yellow fever vaccine responses in identical twins.

The sample consisted of CD4+ T cells sorted from blood. Every receptor here comes from a young woman in good health. Each CDR3 is given with its conserved first and last residue. Not all rows give a size; the values are once, few, many and, for expanded clones, a class.

>TRBJ2-7|few|13|TRBV5-1
CASSPDLVYEQYF
>TRBJ1-1|few|13|TRBV2
CASSVQGNTEAFF
>TRBJ2-3|few|12|TRBV24-1
CATSDSGTPAYF
>TRBJ2-2|few|15|TRBV10-3
CAISAQGVRTGELFF
>TRBJ1-1|NA|15|TRBV12-3/TRBV12-4
CASTPPDRENTEAFF
>TRBJ1-2|NA|14|TRBV24-1
CATSGQESNYGYTF
>TRBJ2-7|NA|17|TRBV27
CASSHKTSGTGGFEQYF
>TRBJ2-3|NA|14|TRBV20-1
CSARQISLTDTQYF
>TRBJ1-5|NA|14|TRBV12-3/TRBV12-4
CASRQRGRGQPQHF
>TRBJ2-5|NA|14|TRBV7-2
CASSSRDSLQTQYF
>TRBJ2-3|NA|15|TRBV20-1
CSAHISGDSTDTQYF
>TRBJ1-2|NA|13|TRBV12-3/TRBV12-4
CASTLSGTYGYTF
>TRBJ2-1|many|12|TRBV29-1
CSVVASATEQFF
>TRBJ2-3|NA|13|TRBV20-1
CSARGLGTDTQYF
>TRBJ2-1|NA|12|TRBV20-1
CSTRAGGPEQFF
>TRBJ2-2|few|17|TRBV6-2/TRBV6-3
CASSYSSIPKNTGELFF
>TRBJ1-2|few|12|TRBV2
CASRFGGYGYTF
>TRBJ2-7|NA|13|TRBV10-3
CAISEPRSPEQYF
>TRBJ2-3|many|15|TRBV10-3
CAISEGRRRSDTQYF
>TRBJ2-2|NA|13|TRBV7-2
CAEGGGYTGELFF
>TRBJ2-1|NA|15|TRBV7-8
CASSRSGGPVGEQFF
>TRBJ1-5|few|17|TRBV12-3/TRBV12-4
CASSRGQSKGSNQPQHF
>TRBJ2-7|few|14|TRBV20-1
CSARRTGGRDEQYF
>TRBJ2-7|NA|16|TRBV21-1
CASSLHPGTPTYEQYF
>TRBJ2-1|few|15|TRBV10-3
CAISEDRGINNEQFF
>TRBJ2-2|NA|14|TRBV2
CASSEAITTGELFF
>TRBJ2-7|NA|16|TRBV10-3
CAISEPGLALTYEQYF
>TRBJ2-7|few|16|TRBV7-3
CASSPTPAGQPYEQYF